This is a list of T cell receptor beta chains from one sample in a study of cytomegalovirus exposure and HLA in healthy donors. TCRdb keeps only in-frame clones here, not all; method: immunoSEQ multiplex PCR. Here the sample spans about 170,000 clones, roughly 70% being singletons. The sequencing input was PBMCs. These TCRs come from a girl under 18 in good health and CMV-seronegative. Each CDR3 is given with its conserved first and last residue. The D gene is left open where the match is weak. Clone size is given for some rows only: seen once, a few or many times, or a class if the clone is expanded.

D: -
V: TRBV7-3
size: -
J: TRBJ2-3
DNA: TGTGCCAGCAGCTTAACGGGGGGGCCGGTAGATACGCAGTATTTT
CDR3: CASSLTGGPVDTQYF

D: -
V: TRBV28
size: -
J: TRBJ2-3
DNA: TGTGCCAGCCCTCAGGGAGATACGCAGTATTTT
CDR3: CASPQGDTQYF

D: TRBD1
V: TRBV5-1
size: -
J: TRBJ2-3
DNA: TGCGCCAGCAGAAGGGACAGCGTTTTCACAGATACGCAGTATTTT
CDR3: CASRRDSVFTDTQYF

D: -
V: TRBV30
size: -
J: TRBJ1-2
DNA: TGTGCCTGGAGTGTCGGGACACAGTATGGCTACACCTTC
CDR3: CAWSVGTQYGYTF

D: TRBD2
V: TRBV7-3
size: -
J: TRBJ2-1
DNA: TGTGCCAGCAGCTTACGCGGACTAGCGGAATACAATGAGCAGTTCTTC
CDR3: CASSLRGLAEYNEQFF

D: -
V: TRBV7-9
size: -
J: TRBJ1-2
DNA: TGTGCCAGCCAGGGTTCCCTACTCCTGGCCGGCTACACCTTC
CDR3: CASQGSLLLAGYTF

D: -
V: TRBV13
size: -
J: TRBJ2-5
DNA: TGTGCCAGCAGCTTACGTGGGGCTGGGCAAGAGACCCAGTACTTC
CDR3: CASSLRGAGQETQYF

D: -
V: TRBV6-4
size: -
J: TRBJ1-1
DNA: TGTGCCAGCAGTGCCATCAGGGGAGTGAACACTGAAGCTTTCTTT
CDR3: CASSAIRGVNTEAFF

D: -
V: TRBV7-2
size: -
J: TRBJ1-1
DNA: TGTGCCAGCAGCTTAGTTGGTGCGGAGGGCGGGAGCACTGAAGCTTTCTTT
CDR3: CASSLVGAEGGSTEAFF

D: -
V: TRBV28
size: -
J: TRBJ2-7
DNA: TGTGCCAGCACCGAAGGGACTGGATACGAGCAGTACTTC
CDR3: CASTEGTGYEQYF

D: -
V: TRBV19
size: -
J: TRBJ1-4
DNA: TGTGCCAGTAGTATCCCGGGGGAAAAACTGTTTTTT
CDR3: CASSIPGEKLFF

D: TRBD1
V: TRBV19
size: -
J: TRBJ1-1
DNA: TGTGCCAGTAATCCCGGGACAGCTCTCACTGAAGCTTTCTTT
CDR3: CASNPGTALTEAFF

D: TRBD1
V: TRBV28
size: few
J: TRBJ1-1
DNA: TGTGCCAGCAGTTTAGGGGACAGAGAAGCTTTCTTT
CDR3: CASSLGDREAFF

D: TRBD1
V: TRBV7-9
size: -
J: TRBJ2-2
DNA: TGTGCCAGCAGCTGGGGAAGGACAGGGTTTGCCGGGGAGCTGTTTTTT
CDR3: CASSWGRTGFAGELFF

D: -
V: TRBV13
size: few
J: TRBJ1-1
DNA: TGTGCCAGCAGCTTAGATTTCGGGGATACGAACACTGAAGCTTTCTTT
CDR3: CASSLDFGDTNTEAFF

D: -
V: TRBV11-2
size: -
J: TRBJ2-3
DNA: TGTGCCAGCAGCTTAGGGGGGCGGTCCACAGATACGCAGTATTTT
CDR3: CASSLGGRSTDTQYF

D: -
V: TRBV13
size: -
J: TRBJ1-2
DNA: TGTGCCAGCAGCTTACAAGGGGAGGACTATGGCTACACCTTC
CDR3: CASSLQGEDYGYTF

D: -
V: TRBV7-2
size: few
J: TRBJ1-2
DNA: TGTGCCAGCAGCTCCCAATACGGCACGGGTTATGGCTACACCTTC
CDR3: CASSSQYGTGYGYTF

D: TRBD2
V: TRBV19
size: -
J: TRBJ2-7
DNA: TGTGCCAGTAGTCCCGCGGGGGGCGCACGCGAGCAGTACTTC
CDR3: CASSPAGGAREQYF

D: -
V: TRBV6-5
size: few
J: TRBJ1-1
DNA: TGTGCCAGCAGCCCCCCGGGACACAAGAACACTGAAGCTTTCTTT
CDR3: CASSPPGHKNTEAFF

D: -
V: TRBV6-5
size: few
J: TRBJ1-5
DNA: TGTGCCAGCAGTTACGACGGGGTTCAGCCCCAGCATTTT
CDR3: CASSYDGVQPQHF

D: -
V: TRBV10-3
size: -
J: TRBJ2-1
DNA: TGTGCCATCGGTTTCGACGGGAGCGAGCAGTTCTTC
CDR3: CAIGFDGSEQFF

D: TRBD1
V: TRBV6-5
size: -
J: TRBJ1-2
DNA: TGTGCCAGCAGTTACTCGGGGACGGAGGGGGCCGGCTACACCTTC
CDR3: CASSYSGTEGAGYTF

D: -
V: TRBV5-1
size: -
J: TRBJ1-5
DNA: TGCGCCAGCAGCTCTCGGGGGGGCAATCAGCCCCAGCATTTT
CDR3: CASSSRGGNQPQHF

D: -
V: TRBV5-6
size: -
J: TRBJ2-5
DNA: TGTGCCAGCAGCTTCAGGGAGACCCAGTACTTC
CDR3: CASSFRETQYF

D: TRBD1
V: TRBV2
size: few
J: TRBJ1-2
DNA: TGTGCCAGCAGTAATTCGGACAGGGGTCAAGGTGGCTACACCTTC
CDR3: CASSNSDRGQGGYTF

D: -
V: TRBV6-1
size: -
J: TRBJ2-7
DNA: TGTGCCAGCACCTCGCAGACTTTGAGCTCCTACGAGCAGTACTTC
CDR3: CASTSQTLSSYEQYF

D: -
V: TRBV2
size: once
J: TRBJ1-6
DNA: TGTGCCAGCAGTGGTCCGCGTAGCTCCTATAATTCACCCCTCCACTTT
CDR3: CASSGPRSSYNSPLHF

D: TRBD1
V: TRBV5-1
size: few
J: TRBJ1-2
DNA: TGCGCCAGCGGGACAGGGGATTTCCCTGGCTACACCTTC
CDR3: CASGTGDFPGYTF

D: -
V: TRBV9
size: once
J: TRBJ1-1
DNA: TGTGCCAGCAGCGTAGATCGGGGGGTGGGCACTGAAGCTTTCTTT
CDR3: CASSVDRGVGTEAFF

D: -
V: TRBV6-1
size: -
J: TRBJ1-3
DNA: TGTGCCAGCAGAATCGGTGGAAACACCATATATTTT
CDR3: CASRIGGNTIYF

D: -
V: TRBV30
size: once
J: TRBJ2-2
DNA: TGTGCCTGGGATATTGGGAGCGGGGAGCTGTTTTTT
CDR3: CAWDIGSGELFF

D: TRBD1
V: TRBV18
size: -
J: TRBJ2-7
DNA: TGTGCCAGCTCACCGCGGTGGACAGGGGAGACCTACGAGCAGTACTTC
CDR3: CASSPRWTGETYEQYF

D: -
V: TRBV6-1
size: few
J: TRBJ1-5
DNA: TGTGCCAGCAGTTCGGGGGTGTTCGGGCCCCAGCATTTT
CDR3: CASSSGVFGPQHF

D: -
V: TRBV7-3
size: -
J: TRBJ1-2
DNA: TGTGCCAGCAGCCCGCGGACAGCGAAAGATAACTATGGCTACACCTTC
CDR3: CASSPRTAKDNYGYTF

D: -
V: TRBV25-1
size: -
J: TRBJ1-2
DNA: TGTGCCAGCAGTGACCCAATGACACTTGGCTACACCTTC
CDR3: CASSDPMTLGYTF

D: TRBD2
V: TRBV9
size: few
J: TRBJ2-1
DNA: TGTGCCAGCAGCGTAGGGGGGGGGAATGAGCAGTTCTTC
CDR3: CASSVGGGNEQFF

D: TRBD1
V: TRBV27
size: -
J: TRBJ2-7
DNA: TGTGCCAGCAGTCTCTGGACAGGGGACTACGAGCAGTACTTC
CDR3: CASSLWTGDYEQYF

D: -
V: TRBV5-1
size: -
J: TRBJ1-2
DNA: TGCGCCAGCGACCGAGGGGGGGGTAACGGAGGCTACACCTTC
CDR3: CASDRGGGNGGYTF

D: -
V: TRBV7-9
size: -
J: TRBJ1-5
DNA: TGTGCCAGCAGCCCACAGGGCCGGGGCAATCAGCCCCAGCATTTT
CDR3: CASSPQGRGNQPQHF

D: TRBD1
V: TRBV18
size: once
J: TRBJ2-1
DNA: TGTGCCAGCTCACCCGGACAGGGGGTCTACAATGAGCAGTTCTTC
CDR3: CASSPGQGVYNEQFF

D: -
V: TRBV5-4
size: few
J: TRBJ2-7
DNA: TGTGCCAGCAGCGGGCAGCCCTCCTACGAGCAGTACTTC
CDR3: CASSGQPSYEQYF

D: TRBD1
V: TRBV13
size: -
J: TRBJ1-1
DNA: TGTGCCAGCAGCTTGGGACAGGGGGGCAACACTGAAGCTTTCTTT
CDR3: CASSLGQGGNTEAFF

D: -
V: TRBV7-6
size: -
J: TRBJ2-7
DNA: TGTGCCAGCAGCTTAAACGCGGGGAGCTCCTACGAGCAGTACTTC
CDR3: CASSLNAGSSYEQYF

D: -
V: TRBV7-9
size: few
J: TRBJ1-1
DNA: TGTGCCAGCAGCTTAAAAGCTAACACTGAAGCTTTCTTT
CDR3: CASSLKANTEAFF

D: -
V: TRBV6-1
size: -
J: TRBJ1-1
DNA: TGTGCCAGCAGTCTCCCCCGAGGTATGAACACTGAAGCTTTCTTT
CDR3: CASSLPRGMNTEAFF

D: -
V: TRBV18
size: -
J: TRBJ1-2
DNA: TGTGCCAGCTCGGAAGGGGGAGAGAATGGCTACACCTTC
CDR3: CASSEGGENGYTF

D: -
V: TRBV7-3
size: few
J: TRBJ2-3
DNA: TGTGCCAGCAGCTTAGAGGTTGTCACAGATACGCAGTATTTT
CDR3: CASSLEVVTDTQYF

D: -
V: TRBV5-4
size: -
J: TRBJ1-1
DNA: TGTGCCAGCAGCTCACAGAGGAACACTGAAGCTTTCTTT
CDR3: CASSSQRNTEAFF

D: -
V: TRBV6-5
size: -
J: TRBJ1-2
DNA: TGTGCCAGCAGTCCGGACACGACCGGGCGCTACACCTTC
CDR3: CASSPDTTGRYTF

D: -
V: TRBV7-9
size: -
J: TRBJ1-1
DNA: TGTGCCAGCAGCTTTGGGGCGAACACTGAAGCTTTCTTT
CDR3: CASSFGANTEAFF

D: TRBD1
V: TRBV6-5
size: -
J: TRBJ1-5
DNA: TGTGCCAGCAGCCAGGGGGGTGGGGTTGGTCAGCCCCAGCATTTT
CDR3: CASSQGGGVGQPQHF

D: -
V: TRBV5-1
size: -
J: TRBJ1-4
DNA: TGCGCCAGCAGCTCCCCCGCATCTAGGCCTGAGGAACTGTTTTTT
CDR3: CASSSPASRPEELFF

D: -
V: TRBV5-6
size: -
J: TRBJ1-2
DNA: TGTGCCAGCAGCCTGATCAACAGGGTAGATGGCTACACCTTC
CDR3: CASSLINRVDGYTF

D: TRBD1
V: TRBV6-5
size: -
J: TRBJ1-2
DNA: TGTGCCAGCGGGTCCCCCCGACAGGGCGCGGGGGGCTACACCTTC
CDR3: CASGSPRQGAGGYTF

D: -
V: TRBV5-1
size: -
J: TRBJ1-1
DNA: TGCGCCAGCAGCCTTAGGACTGACGCTGAAGCTTTCTTT
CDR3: CASSLRTDAEAFF

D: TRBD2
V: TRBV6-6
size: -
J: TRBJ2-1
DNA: TGTGCCAGCAGCCGCCCTACTAGCGGGGCCCCTCAGGGGCAGTTCTTC
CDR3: CASSRPTSGAPQGQFF